These T cell receptor beta chains were read from a single sample in a study of ipilimumab plus nivolumab after autologous stem cell transplantation. Sequenced by immunoSEQ multiplex PCR; TCRdb stores in-frame clones only, minus some. The repertoire holds over 75,000 clones, with approximately 83% as singletons. The sample in question was PBMCs, obtained in a trial of ipilimumab plus nivolumab as post-transplant consolidation. The source is a male donor with diffuse large B-cell lymphoma. The CDR3 runs from the conserved cysteine through the conserved F or W. D genes are given only for firm matches.

D gene,J gene,V gene,CDR3 protein
NA,TRBJ2-1,TRBV9,CASSVGRRGVGEQFF
TRBD1,TRBJ1-1,TRBV7-9,CASSPGWTGGRRNTEAFF
NA,TRBJ2-1,TRBV5-4,CASSSTGGLYNEQFF
TRBD1,TRBJ2-7,TRBV6-1,CASCQQGSSYEQYF
NA,TRBJ2-3,TRBV10-3,CAIGTREGTDTQYF
NA,TRBJ2-3,TRBV6-1,CASSVSWRGLTDTQYF
NA,TRBJ1-2,TRBV5-1,CASRETDYGYTF
NA,TRBJ2-5,TRBV19,CATRQPRGTQYF
TRBD1,TRBJ2-7,TRBV6-1,CASSVTDGTEKNEQYF
NA,TRBJ2-2,TRBV6-5,CASRYDTRITGELFF
TRBD1,TRBJ1-5,TRBV19,CASRLGTVIQPQHF
NA,TRBJ1-4,TRBV10-3,CAIRGGSATNEKLFF
TRBD1,TRBJ1-2,TRBV6-1,CASSERQGGNYGYTF
NA,TRBJ1-1,TRBV29-1,CSVLLGGGTEAFF
TRBD2,TRBJ2-2,TRBV10-3,CAISGLADTGELFF
NA,TRBJ1-1,TRBV19,CASSLTENTEAFF
NA,TRBJ2-3,TRBV5-4,CASSLAGGQTDTQYF
NA,TRBJ2-3,TRBV4-1,CASSQLETWVDTQYF
NA,TRBJ2-3,TRBV5-1,CASSLTPQFTDTQYF
TRBD1,NA,TRBV5-6,CASSPGTGAFYEQYF
TRBD1,TRBJ2-5,TRBV29-1,CSVAGPSDRGSQETQYF
TRBD1,TRBJ2-1,TRBV11-3,CASSFDRGGYNEQFF
TRBD1,TRBJ1-5,TRBV2,CASSVQGAGGQPQHF
NA,TRBJ1-2,TRBV15,CATSRDLTYGYTF
TRBD1,TRBJ2-7,TRBV6-5,CASSYDQGAYEQYF
TRBD1,TRBJ1-1,TRBV5-6,CASSPVRQGATNTEAFF
TRBD2,TRBJ2-5,TRBV10-2,CASSESGLAGGETQYF
NA,TRBJ2-7,TRBV7-5,CARPPAGPYEQYF
NA,TRBJ1-3,TRBV19,CASSSSYSGTGNTIYF
NA,TRBJ2-3,TRBV30,CAWGPGAGVLTDTQYF
NA,TRBJ2-1,TRBV6-5,CASSYSTGLNEQFF
TRBD2,TRBJ2-7,TRBV27,CASSGRGGTYEQYF
NA,TRBJ1-2,TRBV20-1,CSAWQMRGYTF
TRBD1,TRBJ1-1,TRBV5-1,CASTQGAGDTEAFF
NA,TRBJ2-7,TRBV7-9,CASSPSSYEQYF
NA,TRBJ2-7,TRBV27,CASSSELAGYKQYF
NA,TRBJ1-4,TRBV5-1,CASSLTGPDEKLFF
TRBD2,TRBJ2-1,TRBV7-6,CASSPSGGAWDEQFF
NA,TRBJ1-2,TRBV2,CVTRQMDYGYTF
TRBD1,TRBJ1-1,TRBV7-6,CASSAQGTEAFF
NA,TRBJ2-1,TRBV2,CARTLGPAGSYNEQFF
TRBD1,TRBJ1-1,TRBV5-1,CASSGGQGNTEAFF
NA,TRBJ2-1,TRBV18,CASSPNNEQFF
NA,TRBJ1-6,TRBV6-5,CASSYQNYSPLHF
NA,TRBJ2-1,TRBV5-4,CASSGTQSNEQFF
TRBD2,TRBJ2-7,TRBV30,CASTAPRGEPYEQYF
NA,TRBJ2-5,TRBV4-1,CASSQALQETQYF
NA,TRBJ2-7,TRBV7-2,CASSLDRSGGRYF
TRBD2,TRBJ2-7,TRBV13,CASSLPGLAGAKEQYF
NA,TRBJ1-3,TRBV6-1,CAISENPQGLGNTIYF
NA,TRBJ1-2,TRBV30,CAWIQEDRSNYGYTF
TRBD1,TRBJ1-2,TRBV10-3,CAISGTADGYTF
NA,TRBJ2-7,TRBV6-1,CASSEWGAYEQYF
TRBD1,TRBJ1-3,TRBV18,CASSPNPSTGVGNTIYF